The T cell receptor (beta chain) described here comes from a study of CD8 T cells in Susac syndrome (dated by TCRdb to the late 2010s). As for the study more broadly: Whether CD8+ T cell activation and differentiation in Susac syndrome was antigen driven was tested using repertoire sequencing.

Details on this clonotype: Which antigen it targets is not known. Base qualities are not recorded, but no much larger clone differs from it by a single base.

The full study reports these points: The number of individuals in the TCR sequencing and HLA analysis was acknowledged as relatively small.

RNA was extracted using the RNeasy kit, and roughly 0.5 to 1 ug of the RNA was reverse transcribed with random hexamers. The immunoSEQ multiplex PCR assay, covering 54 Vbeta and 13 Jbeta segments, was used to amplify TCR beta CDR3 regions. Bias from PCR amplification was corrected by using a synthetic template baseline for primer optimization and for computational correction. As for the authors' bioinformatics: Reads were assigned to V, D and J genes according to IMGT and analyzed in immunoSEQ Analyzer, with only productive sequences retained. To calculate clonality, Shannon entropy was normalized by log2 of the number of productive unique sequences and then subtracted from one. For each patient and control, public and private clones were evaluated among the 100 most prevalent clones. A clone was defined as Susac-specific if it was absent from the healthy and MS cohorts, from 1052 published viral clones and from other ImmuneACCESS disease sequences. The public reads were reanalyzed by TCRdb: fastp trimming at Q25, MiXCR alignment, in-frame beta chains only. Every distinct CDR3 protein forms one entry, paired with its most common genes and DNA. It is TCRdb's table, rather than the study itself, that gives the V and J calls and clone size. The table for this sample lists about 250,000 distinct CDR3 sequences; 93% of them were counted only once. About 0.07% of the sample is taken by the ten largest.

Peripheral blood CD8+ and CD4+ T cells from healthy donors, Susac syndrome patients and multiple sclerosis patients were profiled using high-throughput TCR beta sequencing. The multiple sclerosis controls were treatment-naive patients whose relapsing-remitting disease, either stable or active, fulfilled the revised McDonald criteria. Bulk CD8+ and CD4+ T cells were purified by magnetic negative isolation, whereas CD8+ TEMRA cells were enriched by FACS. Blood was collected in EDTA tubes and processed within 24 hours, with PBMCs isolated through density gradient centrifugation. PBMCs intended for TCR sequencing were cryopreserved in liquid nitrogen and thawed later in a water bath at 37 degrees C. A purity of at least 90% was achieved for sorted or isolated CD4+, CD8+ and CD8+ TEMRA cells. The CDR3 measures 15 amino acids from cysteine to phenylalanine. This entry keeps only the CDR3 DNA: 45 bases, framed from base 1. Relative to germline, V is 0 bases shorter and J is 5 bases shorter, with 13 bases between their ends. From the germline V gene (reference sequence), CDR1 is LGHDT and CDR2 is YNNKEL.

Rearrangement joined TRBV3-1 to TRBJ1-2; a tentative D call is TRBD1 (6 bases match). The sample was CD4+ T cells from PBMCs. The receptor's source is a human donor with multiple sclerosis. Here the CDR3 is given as CASSQDYQGRYGYTF. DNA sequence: TGTGCCAGCAGCCAAGATTATCAGGGGCGTTATGGCTACACCTTC.